The T cell receptor beta chain under discussion was sequenced for a study of T cell responses to AZD1222 COVID-19 vaccine. Study-level results: When two AZD1222 doses had been given, Spike-specific TCR breadth and depth rose. Reports say nearly half of spike-specific TCRs go after unmutated variant regions.

Trimming removed 6 bases from V and 7 bases from J, with 7 bases in between. This CDR3 comprises 11 residues. Per the germline V gene, CDR1 is SNHLY and CDR2 is FYNNEI. Here immunoSEQ multiplex PCR was the method, and the copy in TCRdb shows in-frame clones only, minus some. The table shows roughly 56,000 clones, with 80% to 90% occurring only once. For this clone: Its antigen is as yet unknown.

This material consisted of peripheral blood, taken on day 0 of AZD1222 vaccination. The J gene is TRBJ1-5, the V gene TRBV2; the D is unclear. The clonotype comes from an adult in good health. CDR3 sequence: CASRRRQPQHF. The DNA of the CDR3 is TGTGCCAGCAGGAGACGGCAGCCCCAGCATTTT.